Listed here are 30 T cell receptor beta chains from one sample, sequenced in a study of cytotoxic CD8 clonotypes in ibrutinib-treated CLL. Some clones are missing from TCRdb's copy, which holds only in-frame ones; the method was immunoSEQ multiplex PCR. The data contain roughly 200,000 clones, around 75% of them singletons. Specimen: PBMCs, collected after 12 months of ibrutinib treatment. These receptors were collected from a human donor with chronic lymphocytic leukemia.

The rearrangement joins TRBV6-5 to TRBJ1-5; D gene ambiguous. The CDR3 totals 12 residues. CDR1 and CDR2 (germline): MNHEY, SVGAGI. Trimming stripped 5 bases from V and 9 bases from J, with 11 bases between. CDR3 protein: CASSTSGRPQHF. The DNA for the CDR3 is TGTGCCAGCAGTACGTCCGGGCGGCCCCAGCATTTT.

The chain recombines TRBV27 with TRBJ2-1, with 11 bases fitting TRBD2. This CDR3 region has 16 residues. In germline, CDR1 is MNHEY, CDR2 SMNVEV (reference sequence). Trimming removed 5 bases from V and 5 bases from J; junction bases left unmatched: 8. The CDR3 protein is CASSTLGLAANNEQFF. CDR3 sequence (DNA): TGTGCCAGCAGTACCTTGGGACTAGCGGCCAACAATGAGCAGTTCTTC.

The chain links TRBV15 to TRBJ1-5; D is unresolved. Per germline, CDR1 LNHNV and CDR2 YYDKDF (reference sequence). This CDR3 comprises 13 residues. The ends were cut back, 0 bases at V and 8 bases at J, with 8 bases in the middle. The CDR3 region has the DNA TGTGCCACCAGCAGAGATCTCGGGGAGCCCCAGCATTTT. This translates into CATSRDLGEPQHF.

The gene calls are TRBV4-2 and TRBJ2-2; D remains unclear. Trimming pared 1 base from V and 8 bases from J, leaving 8 bases between. Germline V lookup: CDR1 LGHNA, CDR2 YNFKEQ. This CDR3 has 13 residues. The CDR3 reads CASSQVLIGELFF. CDR3 coding DNA: TGTGCCAGCAGCCAAGTATTAATTGGGGAGCTGTTTTTT.

The table lists this clone with a few counts. This chain links TRBV7-9 with TRBJ1-2, with no clear D. V was shortened by 1 base and J by 8 bases, with 14 bases between the two germline ends. The germline V gene has CDR1 SEHNR and CDR2 FQNEAQ (reference sequence). This CDR3 is 14 amino acids long. The CDR3 nucleotides read TGTGCCAGCAGCTTAGAAGTAAAGGGTGGCGGCTACACCTTC. Its protein is CASSLEVKGGGYTF.

The rearrangement uses TRBV11-3 and TRBJ1-3, with D perhaps TRBD1 (5 bases). The CDR3 contains 17 residues. V lost 4 bases and J lost 2, with 18 bases in between. Germline V gene data show CDR1 as SGHNT and CDR2 as YENEEA. The CDR3 DNA reads as TGTGCCAGCAGCTCTGGGGGTGAGGACATTACTGGAAACACCATATATTTT. Its protein product is CASSSGGEDITGNTIYF.

This chain uses TRBV7-3 with TRBJ2-2; 8 bases map to TRBD1. The CDR3 spans 18 residues. Germline V gene lookup returns CDR1 SGHTA and CDR2 FQGTGA. Trimming took 2 bases from V and 4 from J; bases not matched to a gene: 12. CDR3 DNA sequence: TGTGCCAGCAGCTTATCGGGGCCAGGGGGCGCGATCACCGGGGAGCTGTTTTTT. Residues: CASSLSGPGGAITGELFF.

The chain couples TRBV5-3 to TRBJ2-6; D unresolved. TRBV5-3 is noted as an ORF with a role that remains uncertain. Trimming shortened V by 3 bases and J by 2 bases, and 9 bases separated the two germline ends. The CDR3 is made up of 15 amino acids. Written as DNA, the CDR3 is TGTGCCAGAAGCTGGCGTGTTGCTGGGGCCAACGTCCTGACTTTC. Its protein product is CARSWRVAGANVLTF.

This clone was seen a single time. Other DNA sequences in the sample encode the same CDR3. This sequence joins TRBV4-3 and TRBJ2-5, with TRBD2 matching 10 bases. Germline loops: CDR1 LGHNA, CDR2 YSLEER. This CDR3 has 16 residues. V was pared by 0 bases and J by 3 bases, with 4 bases of the junction left unmatched. CDR3 protein: CASSQEELAGEETQYF. DNA of the CDR3: TGCGCCAGCAGCCAAGAGGAGCTAGCGGGGGAAGAGACCCAGTACTTC.

Only a few counts were recorded for this clone. This chain links TRBV2 with TRBJ2-1, with TRBD2 identical over 7 bases. The CDR3 has 13 residues. V shed 7 bases and J 4 bases; nucleotides not matched to a gene: 4. Looked up from germline, CDR1 is SNHLY and CDR2 is FYNNEI. This CDR3 reads CASTAGEYNEQFF. The CDR3 nucleotides read TGTGCCAGCACCGCGGGAGAATACAATGAGCAGTTCTTC.

The chain carries TRBV7-9 and TRBJ2-3, with 9 bases identical to TRBD2. Germline V gene lookup returns CDR1 SEHNR and CDR2 FQNEAQ (reference sequence). This CDR3 comprises 14 residues. V shed 7 bases and J 6 bases; nucleotides not matched to a gene: 8. CDR3 sequence reads: CASTLAGEADTQYF. CDR3 DNA: TGTGCCAGCACTTTAGCGGGAGAGGCGGATACGCAGTATTTT.

The chain combines TRBV7-2 with TRBJ2-7; D gene uncertain. Trimming stripped 8 bases from V and 4 bases from J, with 15 bases between. Germline V gene lookup returns CDR1 SGHTA and CDR2 FQGNSA. This CDR3 is built from 13 residues. The CDR3 DNA reads TGTGCCAGCGGGTACAAGAATTTTTACGAGCAGTACTTC. Protein: CASGYKNFYEQYF.

This chain links TRBV4-1 with TRBJ1-2, with a possible D match to TRBD1 (6 bases). Germline CDR1 is MGHRA and CDR2 is YSYEKL. CDR3 size: 15 residues. Between the trimmed V and J ends, which lost 0 bases and 5 bases, there was a span of 13 bases. The CDR3 region has the DNA TGCGCCAGCAGCCAAGAGCCGGACAGACCGTATGGCTACACCTTC. Amino acid sequence: CASSQEPDRPYGYTF.

V gene TRBV30 combines with J gene TRBJ1-1; 7 bases align to TRBD1. Germline V gives CDR1 GTSNPN, CDR2 SVGIG (reference sequence). The CDR3 is 16 amino acids. After removal of 2 bases from V and 0 bases from J, the junction contained 9 bases not matched to a gene. As DNA, the CDR3 is TGTGCCTGGAGTTACAGGGGATCGGGAATGAACACTGAAGCTTTCTTT. This codes for CAWSYRGSGMNTEAFF.

This clone appeared a few times. The chain couples TRBV19 to TRBJ1-5; TRBD1 might be the D (6 bases). The V and J ends lost 8 bases and 7 bases respectively, with 21 bases between them. The CDR3 contains 15 residues. In germline, CDR1 is LNHDA, CDR2 SQIVND (reference sequence). DNA for the CDR3: TGTGCCAGTGACCCAAAGGGGGGGACGACCCAGCCCCAGCATTTT. Translation gives CASDPKGGTTQPQHF.

This clone was seen at least ten times. This same CDR3 is encoded by further DNA sequences in the sample. The chain combines TRBV5-1 with TRBJ2-2, with 11 positions matching TRBD1. After removal of 3 bases from V and 5 bases from J, the junction contained 3 bases not matched to a gene. Germline assignment: CDR1 SGHRS and CDR2 YFSETQ. The CDR3 runs to 15 residues. The CDR3 DNA reads as TGCGCCAGCAGCTCACGGGACAGGGGGACCGGGGAGCTGTTTTTT. Translated, it gives CASSSRDRGTGELFF.

The rearrangement links TRBV5-3 to TRBJ1-4; D possibly corresponds to TRBD1 (5 bases). TRBV5-3 is filed as an ORF, its function uncertain. The CDR3 covers 16 residues. V gave up 4 bases and J gave up 6 bases, with 19 bases separating them. The CDR3, as DNA: TGTGCCAGAAGCCAATACCCACAGGTTATAGATGAAAAACTGTTTTTT. This encodes CARSQYPQVIDEKLFF.

The rearrangement joins TRBV7-9 to TRBJ2-7; a possible D gene is TRBD2 (6 bases). In germline, CDR1 is SEHNR, CDR2 FQNEAQ (reference sequence). The CDR3 contains 16 residues. Trimming cost V 5 bases and J 6 bases, with 23 bases left between them. The CDR3 is CASSLFGTYTGIEQYF. CDR3 coding DNA: TGTGCCAGCAGCCTATTCGGGACTTACACGGGGATCGAGCAGTACTTC. Combining the CDR3 with reference TRBV7-9 and TRBJ2-7 gives the whole variable domain DTGVSQNPRHKITKRGQNVTFRCDPISEHNRLYWYRQTLGQGPEFLTYFQNEAQLEKSRLLSDRFSAERPKGSFSTLEIQRTEQGDSAMYLCASSLFGTYTGIEQYFGPGTRLTVT.

The rearrangement uses TRBV5-1 and TRBJ1-5; D remains ambiguous. The V gene lost 2 bases and the J gene lost 1 base, with 10 bases spanning the gap. This CDR3 region has 15 residues. The germline CDR1 and CDR2 sequences are SGHRS and YFSETQ. In nucleotides, the CDR3 is TGCGCCAGCAGCTTTAATTTTGCAAGCAATCAGCCCCAGCATTTT. Amino acids: CASSFNFASNQPQHF.

V usage is TRBV19 and J usage is TRBJ2-2, with TRBD2 as a possible D gene (5 bases). Germline V gene data show CDR1 as LNHDA and CDR2 as SQIVND (reference sequence). V was shortened by 9 bases and J by 0 bases, with 17 bases between the two germline ends. The CDR3 consists of 16 residues. The CDR3 spells CASLNGKWPNTGELFF. The CDR3 DNA follows: TGTGCCAGCCTCAACGGGAAATGGCCGAACACCGGGGAGCTGTTTTTT.

The rearrangement joins TRBV30 to TRBJ1-2; 8 bases match TRBD1. Germline V gene sequence: CDR1 GTSNPN, CDR2 SVGIG (reference sequence). The CDR3 is 13 residues long. The V and J ends lost 4 bases and 7 bases, in that order; junction bases with no gene match: 8. CDR3 amino acids: CAWTPGQAAGYTF. The CDR3 DNA follows: TGTGCCTGGACTCCGGGACAGGCAGCTGGCTACACCTTC.

V is TRBV28 and J is TRBJ1-2; tentative D call: TRBD1 (5 bases). Trimming took off 7 bases at V and 1 base at J, with 19 bases between the two ends. Germline V lookup: CDR1 MDHEN, CDR2 SYDVKM. The CDR3 consists of 16 residues. CDR3 residues: CASTFGGESYNYGYTF. The DNA for the CDR3 is TGTGCCAGCACCTTCGGAGGGGAATCTTATAACTATGGCTACACCTTC.

CDR3 nucleotides: TGTGCCAGCTCACCGCGTCAGGGGGAAGGTAATTCACCCCTCCACTTT. It encodes CASSPRQGEGNSPLHF. The gene calls are TRBV18 and TRBJ1-6; 7 bases line up with TRBD1. The V gene end was trimmed by 3 bases and the J gene end by 6 bases; junction bases not matched to a gene: 8. Looked up from germline, CDR1 is KGHSH and CDR2 is LQKENI. The CDR3 covers 16 residues.

A single count supports this clone. The chain couples TRBV29-1 to TRBJ2-7, with D perhaps matching TRBD1 (6 bases). The V gene's germline CDR1 is SQVTM and CDR2 ANQGSEA. This CDR3 region has 13 residues. V was clipped by 5 bases and J by 4 bases, with 15 bases between them. The CDR3 protein is CSVSAGALYEQYF. CDR3 DNA sequence: TGCAGCGTTTCGGCAGGGGCATTGTACGAGCAGTACTTC.

The J gene is TRBJ1-1, the V gene TRBV9; D unresolved. This CDR3 contains 16 residues. Trimming cost V 4 bases and J 1 base, with 17 bases left between them. Germline assignment: CDR1 SGDLS and CDR2 YYNGEE. The CDR3 region has the DNA TGTGCCAGCAGCCCTTGGGCCAGGACGGCGAACACTGAAGCTTTCTTT. Its translation is CASSPWARTANTEAFF. The entire variable domain, with the rest obtained from reference TRBV9 and TRBJ1-1, is as follows: DSGVTQTPKHLITATGQRVTLRCSPRSGDLSVYWYQQSLDQGLQFLIQYYNGEERAKGNILERFSAQQFPDLHSELNLSSLELGDSALYFCASSPWARTANTEAFFGQGTRLTVV.

The chain combines TRBV9 with TRBJ1-2; D not certain. Deletions cut 0 bases from V and 5 bases from J, with 8 bases between. CDR3 size: 13 residues. Germline lookup yields CDR1 SGDLS and CDR2 YYNGEE. CDR3: CASSVESGYGYTF. The CDR3 DNA sequence: TGTGCCAGCAGCGTAGAGTCGGGATATGGCTACACCTTC.

V gene TRBV5-1 combines with J gene TRBJ2-1; D uncertain. The germline CDR1 and CDR2 sequences are SGHRS and YFSETQ. The CDR3 loop spans 15 amino acids. V was cut by 0 bases and J by 1 base, with 8 bases left in between. The CDR3 DNA reads as TGCGCCAGCAGCTTGGAGGCACAGTCCTACAATGAGCAGTTCTTC. Protein sequence: CASSLEAQSYNEQFF.

This clone was observed a handful of times. The genes are TRBV4-2 and TRBJ1-3; weak D call: TRBD1 (6 bases). This CDR3 is 16 amino acids long. V lost 1 base to trimming and J lost 1 base, with 11 bases between them. Germline V lookup: CDR1 LGHNA, CDR2 YNFKEQ. DNA of the CDR3: TGTGCCAGCAGCCAAGCAGCCAGGGGATCTGGAAACACCATATATTTT. Translated, it gives CASSQAARGSGNTIYF.

CDR3 in amino acids: CASSRDRDKGGYTF. CDR3 DNA: TGTGCCAGCAGCCGGGACAGGGATAAAGGTGGCTACACCTTC. The chain recombines TRBV5-4 with TRBJ1-2; 9 bases agree with TRBD1. J gave up 7 bases and V 4 bases, and 8 bases lay outside the gene matches. Germline V gives CDR1 SGHNT, CDR2 YYREEE (reference sequence). CDR3 length: 14 residues.

The gene calls are TRBV5-8 and TRBJ1-2; 9 bases map to TRBD1. With V trimmed by 0 bases and J by 7 bases, 4 bases remained unmatched. The CDR3 runs to 14 residues. Germline V CDR1 and CDR2: SGHTS, YDEGEE. The CDR3 loop reads CASSLDRTGVGYTF. The DNA of the CDR3 is TGTGCCAGCAGCTTGGATAGGACAGGGGTTGGCTACACCTTC.